These 4 T cell receptor beta chains were sequenced from one sample in a study of cytomegalovirus exposure and HLA in healthy donors. Vbeta (60) and Jbeta (13) primers were used in the PCR. Profiled with immunoSEQ multiplex PCR; TCRdb holds only in-frame clones, not every one. In the table there are around 200,000 clones, 82% of which are singletons. The sequenced material came from PBMCs. The receptors here all came from a man in his forties or fifties in good health and CMV-seropositive.

The CDR3 here is CAWSSQGTGELFF. DNA for the CDR3: TGTGCCTGGAGCTCTCAGGGGACCGGGGAGCTGTTTTTT. V gene TRBV30 combines with J gene TRBJ2-2; D might be TRBD1 (6 bases). Germline values: CDR1 GTSNPN, CDR2 SVGIG (reference sequence). The CDR3 runs 13 residues. Trimming took off 3 bases at V and 5 bases at J, with 10 bases between the two ends.

The sample holds one count of this clone. The chain is built from TRBV5-1 and TRBJ2-7, with D perhaps matching TRBD2 (7 bases). CDR1 is SGHRS, CDR2 YFSETQ, per germline. V lost 4 bases and J 6 bases, leaving 14 bases between the germline ends. This CDR3 is built from 13 residues. In nucleotides, the CDR3 is TGCGCCAGCAGCCCGGAGGGGGGGGGCGAGCAGTACGTC. Translated: CASSPEGGGEQYV.

This clone has a handful of counts. The V and J genes are TRBV6-5 and TRBJ1-2, with D tentatively TRBD1 (5 bases). The length of the CDR3 is 16 residues. The ends were cut back, 0 bases at V and 2 bases at J, with 13 bases in the middle. Germline CDR1 reads MNHEY; CDR2 reads SVGAGI. CDR3 DNA: TGTGCCAGCAGTTACTCGACAGCCTCGATAAACTATGGCTACACCTTC. It yields the protein CASSYSTASINYGYTF.

A note on this clone: This sample includes further DNA sequences coding for the same CDR3. The gene calls are TRBV18 and TRBJ1-1; 8 positions match TRBD1. Germline V gene lookup returns CDR1 KGHSH and CDR2 LQKENI. Trimming at V came to 6 bases and at J to 1 base, leaving 7 bases not matched to a gene. This CDR3 comprises 15 residues. For the CDR3, the DNA is TGTGCCAGCTCCCCAGGACAGGGAGGGAACACTGAAGCTTTCTTT. It codes for CASSPGQGGNTEAFF.